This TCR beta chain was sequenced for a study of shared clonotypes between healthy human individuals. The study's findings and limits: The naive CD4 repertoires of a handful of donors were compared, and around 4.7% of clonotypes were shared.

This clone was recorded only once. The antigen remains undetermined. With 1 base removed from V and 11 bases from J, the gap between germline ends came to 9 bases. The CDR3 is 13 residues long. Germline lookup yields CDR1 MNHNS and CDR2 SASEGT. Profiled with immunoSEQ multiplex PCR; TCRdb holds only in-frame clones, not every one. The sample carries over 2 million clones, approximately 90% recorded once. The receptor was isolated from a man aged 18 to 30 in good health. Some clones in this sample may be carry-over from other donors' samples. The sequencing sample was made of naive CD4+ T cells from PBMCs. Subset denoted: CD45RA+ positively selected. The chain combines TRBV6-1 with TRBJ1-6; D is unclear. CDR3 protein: CASSEETVTPLHF. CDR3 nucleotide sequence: TGTGCCAGCAGTGAAGAAACAGTCACACCCCTCCACTTT.